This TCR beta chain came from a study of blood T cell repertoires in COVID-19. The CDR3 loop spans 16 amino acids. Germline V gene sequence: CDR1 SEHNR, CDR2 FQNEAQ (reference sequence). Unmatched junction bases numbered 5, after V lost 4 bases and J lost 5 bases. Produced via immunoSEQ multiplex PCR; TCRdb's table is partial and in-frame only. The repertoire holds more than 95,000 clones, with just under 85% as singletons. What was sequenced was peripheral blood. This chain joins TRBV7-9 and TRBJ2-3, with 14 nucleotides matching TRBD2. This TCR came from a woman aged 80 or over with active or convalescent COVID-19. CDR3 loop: CASSYLTSGGVDTQYF. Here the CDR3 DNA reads TGTGCCAGCAGCTATCTGACTAGCGGGGGGGTAGATACGCAGTATTTT.